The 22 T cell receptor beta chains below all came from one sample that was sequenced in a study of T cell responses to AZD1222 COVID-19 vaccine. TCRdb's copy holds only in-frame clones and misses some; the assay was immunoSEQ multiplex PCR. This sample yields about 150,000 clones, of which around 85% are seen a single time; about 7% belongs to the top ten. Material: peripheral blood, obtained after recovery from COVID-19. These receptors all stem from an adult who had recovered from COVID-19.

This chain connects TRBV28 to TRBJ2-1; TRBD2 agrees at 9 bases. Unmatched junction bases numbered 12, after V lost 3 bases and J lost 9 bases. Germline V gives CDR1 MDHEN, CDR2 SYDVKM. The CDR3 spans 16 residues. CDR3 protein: CASSLHDAGGAGEQFF. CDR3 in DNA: TGTGCCAGCAGTTTGCACGATGCGGGAGGGGCCGGTGAGCAGTTCTTC.

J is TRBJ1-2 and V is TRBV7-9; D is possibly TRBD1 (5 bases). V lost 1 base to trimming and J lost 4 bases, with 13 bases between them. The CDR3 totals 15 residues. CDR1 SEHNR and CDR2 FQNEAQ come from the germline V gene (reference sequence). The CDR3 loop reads CASSLVGVRGYGYTF. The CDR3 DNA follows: TGTGCCAGCAGCTTAGTAGGGGTTCGCGGCTATGGCTACACCTTC.

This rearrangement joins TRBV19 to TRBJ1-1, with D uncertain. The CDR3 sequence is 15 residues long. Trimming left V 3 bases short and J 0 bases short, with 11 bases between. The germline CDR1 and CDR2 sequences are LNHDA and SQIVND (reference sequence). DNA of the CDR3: TGTGCCAGTAGTATCCAGCCGTCCTTGAACACTGAAGCTTTCTTT. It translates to CASSIQPSLNTEAFF.

The CDR3 is CSASQTVNTEAFF. DNA for the CDR3: TGCAGTGCTAGTCAAACGGTTAACACTGAAGCTTTCTTT. The rearrangement joins TRBV20-1 to TRBJ1-1; no definite D call. This CDR3 is 13 amino acids long. V was cut by 3 bases and J by 2 bases, with 10 bases left in between. Germline CDR1 DFQATT, CDR2 SNEGSKA (reference sequence).

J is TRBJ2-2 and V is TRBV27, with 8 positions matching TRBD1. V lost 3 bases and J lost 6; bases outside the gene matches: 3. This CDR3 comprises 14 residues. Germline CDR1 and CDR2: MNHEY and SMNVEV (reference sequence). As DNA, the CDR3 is TGTGCCAGCAGTTTGGACAGGGTGTCCGGGGAGCTGTTTTTT. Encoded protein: CASSLDRVSGELFF.

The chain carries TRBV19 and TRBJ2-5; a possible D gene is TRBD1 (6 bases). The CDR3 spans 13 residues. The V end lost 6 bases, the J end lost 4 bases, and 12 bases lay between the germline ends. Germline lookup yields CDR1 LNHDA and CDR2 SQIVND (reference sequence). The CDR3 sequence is CASSPLGAETQYF. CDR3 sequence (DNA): TGTGCCAGTAGCCCCTTGGGGGCAGAGACCCAGTACTTC. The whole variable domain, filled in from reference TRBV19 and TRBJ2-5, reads DGGITQSPKYLFRKEGQNVTLSCEQNLNHDAMYWYRQDPGQGLRLIYYSQIVNDFQKGDIAEGYSVSREKKESFPLTVTSAQKNPTAFYLCASSPLGAETQYFGPGTRLLVL.

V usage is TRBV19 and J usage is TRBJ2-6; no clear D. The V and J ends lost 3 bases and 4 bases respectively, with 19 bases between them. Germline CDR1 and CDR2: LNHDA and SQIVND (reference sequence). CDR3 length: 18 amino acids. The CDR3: CASSISGLAAPGANVLTF. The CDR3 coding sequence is TGTGCCAGTAGTATCTCGGGCCTCGCTGCCCCCGGGGCCAACGTCCTGACTTTC.

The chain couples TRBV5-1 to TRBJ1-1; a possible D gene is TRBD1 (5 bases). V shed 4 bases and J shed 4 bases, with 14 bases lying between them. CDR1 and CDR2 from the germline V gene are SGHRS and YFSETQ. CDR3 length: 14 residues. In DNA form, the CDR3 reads TGCGCCAGCAGCGGGGACGCCGGAATCACTGAAGCTTTCTTT. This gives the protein CASSGDAGITEAFF.

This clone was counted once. The CDR3, as DNA: TGTGCCAGCAGCCCGAACCGACTCGGGGGGCTGAGTTACGACACTGAAGCTTTCTTT. As protein: CASSPNRLGGLSYDTEAFF. The J gene is TRBJ1-1, the V gene TRBV7-6; a weak D match, TRBD1 (6 bases). Germline V lookup: CDR1 SGHVS, CDR2 FNYEAQ. The CDR3 runs to 19 residues. V lost 5 bases to trimming and J lost 3 bases, with 28 bases between them.

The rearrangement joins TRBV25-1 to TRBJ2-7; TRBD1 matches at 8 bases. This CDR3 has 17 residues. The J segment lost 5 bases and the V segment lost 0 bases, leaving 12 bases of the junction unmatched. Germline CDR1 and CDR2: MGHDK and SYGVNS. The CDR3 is CASSEYWAGGANNEQYF. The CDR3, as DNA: TGTGCCAGCAGTGAATATTGGGCAGGGGGCGCCAATAACGAGCAGTACTTC.

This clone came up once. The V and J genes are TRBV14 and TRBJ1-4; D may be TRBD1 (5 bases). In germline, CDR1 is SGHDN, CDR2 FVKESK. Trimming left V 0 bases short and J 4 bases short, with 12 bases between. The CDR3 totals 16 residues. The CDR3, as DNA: TGTGCCAGCAGCCAAGATCCGGGGGTGCTTAATGAAAAACTGTTTTTT. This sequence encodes CASSQDPGVLNEKLFF.

As DNA, the CDR3 is TGTGCCAGCAGTTTCACCCTGACAGGTCAGGACTATGGCTACACCTTC. Its protein product is CASSFTLTGQDYGYTF. The gene calls are TRBV27 and TRBJ1-2; maybe TRBD1 (6 bases). Germline-derived CDR1 and CDR2 are MNHEY and SMNVEV (reference sequence). V shed 3 bases and J shed 3 bases, with 17 bases lying between them. This CDR3 contains 16 residues.

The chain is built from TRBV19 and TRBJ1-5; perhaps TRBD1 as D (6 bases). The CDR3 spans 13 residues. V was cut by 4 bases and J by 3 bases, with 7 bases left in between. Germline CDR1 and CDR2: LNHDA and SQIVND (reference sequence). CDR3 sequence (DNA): TGTGCCAGTAGTAGACAGGTCAATCAGCCCCAGCATTTT. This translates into CASSRQVNQPQHF.

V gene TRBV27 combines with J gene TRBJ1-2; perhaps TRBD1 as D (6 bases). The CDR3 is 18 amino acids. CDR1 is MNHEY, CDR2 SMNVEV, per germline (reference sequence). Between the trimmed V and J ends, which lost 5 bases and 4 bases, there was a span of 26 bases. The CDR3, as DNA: TGTGCCAGCAGTCCTGACGGGGGCTCTATTGGTATGGGCTATGGCTACACCTTC. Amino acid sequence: CASSPDGGSIGMGYGYTF.

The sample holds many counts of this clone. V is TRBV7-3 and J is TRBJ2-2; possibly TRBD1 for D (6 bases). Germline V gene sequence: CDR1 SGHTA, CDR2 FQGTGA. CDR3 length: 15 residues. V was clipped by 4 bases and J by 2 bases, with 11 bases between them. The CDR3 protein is CASSSGAPNTGELFF. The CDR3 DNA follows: TGTGCCAGCAGCTCAGGGGCCCCAAACACCGGGGAGCTGTTTTTT.

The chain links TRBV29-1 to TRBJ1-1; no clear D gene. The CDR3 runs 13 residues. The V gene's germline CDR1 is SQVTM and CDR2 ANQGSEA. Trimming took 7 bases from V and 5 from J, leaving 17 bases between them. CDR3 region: CSALYNPGTEAFF. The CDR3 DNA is TGCAGCGCCCTTTATAACCCCGGGACTGAAGCTTTCTTT.

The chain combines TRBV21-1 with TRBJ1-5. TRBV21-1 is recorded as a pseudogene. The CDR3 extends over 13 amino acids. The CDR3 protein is CASSKGSNQPQHF. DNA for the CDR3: TGTGCCAGCAGCAAGGGGAGCAATCAGCCCCAGCATTTT.

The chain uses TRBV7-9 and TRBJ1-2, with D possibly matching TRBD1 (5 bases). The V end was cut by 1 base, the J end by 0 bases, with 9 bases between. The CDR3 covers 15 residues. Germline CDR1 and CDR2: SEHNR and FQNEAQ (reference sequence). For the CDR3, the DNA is TGTGCCAGCAGCTTAGAGGAGGGGTCTAACTATGGCTACACCTTC. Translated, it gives CASSLEEGSNYGYTF.

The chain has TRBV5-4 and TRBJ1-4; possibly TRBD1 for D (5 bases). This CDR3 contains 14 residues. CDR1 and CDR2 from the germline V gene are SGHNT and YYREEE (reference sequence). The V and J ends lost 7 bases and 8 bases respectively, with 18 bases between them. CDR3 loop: CASGEGQGREKLFF. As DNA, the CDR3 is TGTGCCAGCGGGGAGGGTCAGGGCCGGGAAAAACTGTTTTTT. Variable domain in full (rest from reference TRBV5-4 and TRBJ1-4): ETGVTQSPTHLIKTRGQQVTLRCSSQSGHNTVSWYQQALGQGPQFIFQYYREEENGRGNFPPRFSGLQFPNYSSELNVNALELDDSALYLCASGEGQGREKLFFGSGTQLSVL.

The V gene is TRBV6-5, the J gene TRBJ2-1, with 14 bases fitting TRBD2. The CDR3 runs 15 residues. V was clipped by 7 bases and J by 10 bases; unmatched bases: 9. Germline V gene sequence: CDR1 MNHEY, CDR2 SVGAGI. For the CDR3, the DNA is TGTGCCAGCAACTCGGGACTAGCGGGAGTACACGAGCAGTTCTTC. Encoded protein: CASNSGLAGVHEQFF.

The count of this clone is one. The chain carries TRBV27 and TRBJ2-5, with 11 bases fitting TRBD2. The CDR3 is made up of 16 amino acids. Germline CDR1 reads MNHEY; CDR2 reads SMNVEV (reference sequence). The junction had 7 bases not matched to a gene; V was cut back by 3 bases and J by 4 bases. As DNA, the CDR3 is TGTGCCAGCAGTTTCGGACTAGCGGGCGGTTTAGAGACCCAGTACTTC. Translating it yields CASSFGLAGGLETQYF.

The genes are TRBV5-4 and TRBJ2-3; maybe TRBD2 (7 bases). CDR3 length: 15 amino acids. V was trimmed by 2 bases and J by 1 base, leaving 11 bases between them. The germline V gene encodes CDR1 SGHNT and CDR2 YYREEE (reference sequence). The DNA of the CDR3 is TGTGCCAGCAGCTTAGGAGGGGGGGGCACAGATACGCAGTATTTT. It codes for CASSLGGGGTDTQYF. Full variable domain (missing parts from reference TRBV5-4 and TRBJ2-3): ETGVTQSPTHLIKTRGQQVTLRCSSQSGHNTVSWYQQALGQGPQFIFQYYREEENGRGNFPPRFSGLQFPNYSSELNVNALELDDSALYLCASSLGGGGTDTQYFGPGTRLTVL.